The T cell receptor (beta chain) described here comes from a study of shared clonotypes between healthy human individuals. V was trimmed by 2 bases and J by 1 base, leaving 6 bases between them. Germline V gives CDR1 SGDLS, CDR2 YYNGEE. There are 13 residues in the CDR3. The table came from immunoSEQ multiplex PCR; TCRdb's copy has only in-frame clones and leaves some out. The repertoire holds about 510,000 clones, with 79% as singletons. The TCR was taken from a woman between 35 and 50 years old in good health. Some clones in this sample may be carry-over from other donors' samples. The specimen sequenced was PBMCs. The V gene is TRBV9, the J gene TRBJ1-1; no clear D gene. The CDR3 protein is CASSVRGNTEAFF. The CDR3 DNA is TGTGCCAGCAGCGTCCGGGGGAACACTGAAGCTTTCTTT.